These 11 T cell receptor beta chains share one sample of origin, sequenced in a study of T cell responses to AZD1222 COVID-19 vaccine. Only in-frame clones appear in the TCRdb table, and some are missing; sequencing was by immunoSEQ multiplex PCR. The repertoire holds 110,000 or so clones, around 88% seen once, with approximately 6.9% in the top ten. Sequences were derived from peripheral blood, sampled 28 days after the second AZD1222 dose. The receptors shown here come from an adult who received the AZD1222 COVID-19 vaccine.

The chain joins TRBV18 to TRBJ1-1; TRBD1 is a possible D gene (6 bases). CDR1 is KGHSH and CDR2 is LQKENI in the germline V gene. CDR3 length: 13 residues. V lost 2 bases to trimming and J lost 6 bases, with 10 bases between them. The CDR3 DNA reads TGTGCCAGCTCACCAACGACAGGCTCTGAAGCTTTCTTT. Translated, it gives CASSPTTGSEAFF.

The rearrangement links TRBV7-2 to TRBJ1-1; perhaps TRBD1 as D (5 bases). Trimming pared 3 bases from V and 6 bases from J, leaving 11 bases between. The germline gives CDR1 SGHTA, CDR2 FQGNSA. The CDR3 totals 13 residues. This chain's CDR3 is CASSFQGNPEAFF. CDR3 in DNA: TGTGCCAGCAGCTTTCAGGGCAACCCTGAAGCTTTCTTT.

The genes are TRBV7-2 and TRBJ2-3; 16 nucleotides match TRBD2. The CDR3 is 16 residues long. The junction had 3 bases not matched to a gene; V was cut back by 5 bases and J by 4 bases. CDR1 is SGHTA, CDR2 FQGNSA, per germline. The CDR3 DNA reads TGTGCCAGCAGCCTGGGACTAGCGGGGGGGTCAGATACGCAGTATTTT. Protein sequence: CASSLGLAGGSDTQYF. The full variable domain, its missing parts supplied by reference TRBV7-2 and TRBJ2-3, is GAGVSQSPSNKVTEKGKDVELRCDPISGHTALYWYRQSLGQGLEFLIYFQGNSAPDKSGLPSDRFSAERTGGSVSTLTIQRTQQEDSAVYLCASSLGLAGGSDTQYFGPGTRLTVL.

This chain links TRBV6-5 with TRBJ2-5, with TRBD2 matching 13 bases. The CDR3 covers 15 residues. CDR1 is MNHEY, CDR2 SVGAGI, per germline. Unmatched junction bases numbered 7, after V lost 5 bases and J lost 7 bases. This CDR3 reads CASSTGLAGLGTQYF. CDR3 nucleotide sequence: TGTGCCAGCAGTACGGGACTAGCGGGGTTGGGGACCCAGTACTTC.

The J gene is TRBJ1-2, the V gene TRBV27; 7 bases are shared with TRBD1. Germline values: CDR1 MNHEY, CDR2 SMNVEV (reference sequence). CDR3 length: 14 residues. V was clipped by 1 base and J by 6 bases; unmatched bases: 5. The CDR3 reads CASSLLGDSHGYTF. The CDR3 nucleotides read TGTGCCAGCAGTTTATTGGGGGACAGTCATGGCTACACCTTC.

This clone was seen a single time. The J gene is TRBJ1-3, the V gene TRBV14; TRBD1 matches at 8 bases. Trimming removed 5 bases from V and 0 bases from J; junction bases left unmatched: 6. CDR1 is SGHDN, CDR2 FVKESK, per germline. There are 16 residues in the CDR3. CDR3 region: CASSRRDRTSGNTIYF. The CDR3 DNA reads TGTGCCAGCAGCAGACGGGACAGGACCTCTGGAAACACCATATATTTT.

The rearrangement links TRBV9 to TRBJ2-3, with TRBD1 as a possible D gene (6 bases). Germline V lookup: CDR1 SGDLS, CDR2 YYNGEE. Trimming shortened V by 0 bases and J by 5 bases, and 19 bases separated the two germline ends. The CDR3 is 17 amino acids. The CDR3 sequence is CASSVEARGPPLDTQYF. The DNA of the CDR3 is TGTGCCAGCAGCGTAGAGGCCAGGGGACCCCCGTTAGATACGCAGTATTTT. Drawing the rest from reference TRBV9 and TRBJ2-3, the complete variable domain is DSGVTQTPKHLITATGQRVTLRCSPRSGDLSVYWYQQSLDQGLQFLIQYYNGEERAKGNILERFSAQQFPDLHSELNLSSLELGDSALYFCASSVEARGPPLDTQYFGPGTRLTVL.

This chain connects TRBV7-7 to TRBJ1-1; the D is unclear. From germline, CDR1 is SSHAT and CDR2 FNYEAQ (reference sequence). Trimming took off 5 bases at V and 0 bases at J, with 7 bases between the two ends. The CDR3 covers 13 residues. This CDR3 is CASSRELNTEAFF. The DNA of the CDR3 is TGTGCCAGCAGCCGGGAATTGAACACTGAAGCTTTCTTT. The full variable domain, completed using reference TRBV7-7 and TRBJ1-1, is GAGVSQSPRYKVTKRGQDVTLRCDPISSHATLYWYQQALGQGPEFLTYFNYEAQPDKSGLPSDRFSAERPEGSISTLTIQRTEQRDSAMYRCASSRELNTEAFFGQGTRLTVV.

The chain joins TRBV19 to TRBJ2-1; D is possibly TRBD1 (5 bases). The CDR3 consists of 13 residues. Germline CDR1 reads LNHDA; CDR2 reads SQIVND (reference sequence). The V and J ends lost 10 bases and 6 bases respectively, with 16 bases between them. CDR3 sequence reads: CATQSRVSNEQFF. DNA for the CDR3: TGTGCCACGCAATCCAGGGTTAGCAATGAGCAGTTCTTC.

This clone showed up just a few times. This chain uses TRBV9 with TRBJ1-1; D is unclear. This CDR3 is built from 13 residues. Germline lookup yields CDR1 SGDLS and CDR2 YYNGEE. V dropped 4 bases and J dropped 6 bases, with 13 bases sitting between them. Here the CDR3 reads CASSRPGMAEAFF. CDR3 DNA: TGTGCCAGCAGCCGTCCTGGTATGGCTGAAGCTTTCTTT.

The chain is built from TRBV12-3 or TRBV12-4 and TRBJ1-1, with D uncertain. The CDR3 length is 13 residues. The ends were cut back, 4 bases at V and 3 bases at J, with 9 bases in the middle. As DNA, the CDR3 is TGTGCCAGCAGTTCCCTGGAGGACACTGAAGCTTTCTTT. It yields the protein CASSSLEDTEAFF.